Each of the 22 T cell receptor beta chains below was sequenced from the same sample in a study of OX40 agonist ivuxolimab in advanced cancers. The protocol was immunoSEQ multiplex PCR, while the TCRdb copy is restricted to in-frame clones and leaves out a portion. The data contain 9,000 to 10,000 clones, roughly 71% of them singletons. The material sequenced was CD4+ or CD8+ T cells sorted from blood, taken in a trial of the OX40 agonist ivuxolimab. The receptors originated from an adult with an advanced solid tumor such as melanoma, head and neck, liver or kidney cancer.

The rearrangement joins TRBV19 to TRBJ1-1, with 10 positions matching TRBD1. The CDR3 loop spans 15 amino acids. The V gene's germline CDR1 is LNHDA and CDR2 SQIVND (reference sequence). The V gene end was trimmed by 6 bases and the J gene end by 11 bases; junction bases not matched to a gene: 15. The CDR3 region has the DNA TGTGCCAGTAGCCCGACGGGGACAGGGGCCCAAGGTGCTTTCTTT. Translated: CASSPTGTGAQGAFF.

This rearrangement joins TRBV2 to TRBJ1-3; D not certain. Looked up from germline, CDR1 is SNHLY and CDR2 is FYNNEI. This CDR3 region has 12 residues. The ends were cut back, 4 bases at V and 6 bases at J, with 7 bases in the middle. DNA of the CDR3: TGTGCCAGCAGTGGTATATCAAACACCATATATTTT. It is translated as CASSGISNTIYF.

The CDR3 coding sequence is TGTGCCAGCAATGCAGGGGGTTTTTCTGGAAACACCATATATTTT. Translation: CASNAGGFSGNTIYF. V and J are TRBV6-6 and TRBJ1-3; 7 bases are shared with TRBD1. Per germline, CDR1 MNHNY and CDR2 SVGAGI (reference sequence). This CDR3 spans 15 amino acids. The V segment lost 7 bases and the J segment 1 base; nucleotides outside the gene matches: 7.

V gene TRBV5-1 combines with J gene TRBJ2-1; D may be TRBD1 (6 bases). CDR3 length: 16 amino acids. Deletions cut 4 bases from V and 0 bases from J, with 14 bases between. Germline CDR1 reads SGHRS; CDR2 reads YFSETQ. This chain's CDR3 is CASSLGRGRSYNEQFF. DNA for the CDR3: TGCGCCAGCAGCCTGGGCAGGGGACGCTCCTACAATGAGCAGTTCTTC.

The chain employs TRBV15 and TRBJ1-6; D is possibly TRBD1 (6 bases). V shed 0 bases and J shed 11 bases, with 17 bases lying between them. The length of the CDR3 is 16 residues. Per germline, CDR1 LNHNV and CDR2 YYDKDF (reference sequence). CDR3 in DNA: TGTGCCACCAGCAGAGATCGGGGGGGCGCTTCGACACCCCTCCACTTT. Amino acid sequence: CATSRDRGGASTPLHF.

This clone has more than one count but fewer than ten. V is TRBV28 and J is TRBJ1-4; possible D gene TRBD1, 5 bases. The CDR3 consists of 17 residues. The V end was cut by 3 bases, the J end by 4 bases, with 18 bases between. The germline V gene has CDR1 MDHEN and CDR2 SYDVKM. CDR3 residues: CASSFPSRGLFNEKLFF. DNA for the CDR3: TGTGCCAGCAGTTTCCCATCACGGGGCCTATTTAATGAAAAACTGTTTTTT.

The V and J genes are TRBV27 and TRBJ2-3, with 11 positions matching TRBD2. The ends lost 5 bases at V and 4 bases at J; junction bases unmatched: 8. The germline V gene encodes CDR1 MNHEY and CDR2 SMNVEV (reference sequence). The CDR3 is 16 residues long. The CDR3 is CASSLIAGGLADTQYF. As DNA, the CDR3 is TGTGCCAGCAGTCTAATAGCGGGGGGGCTCGCAGATACGCAGTATTTT.

To note about this clone: At one end the junction does not follow the germline gene, possibly because of a read error. The chain carries TRBV7-7 and TRBJ2-2; a weak D match, TRBD1 (6 bases). Germline CDR1 reads SSHAT; CDR2 reads FNYEAQ (reference sequence). The CDR3 spans 15 residues. In nucleotides, the CDR3 is TGTGCTAGCAGCTTTCAGGGGCCGAACACCGGGGAGCTGTTTTTT. Translation: CASSFQGPNTGELFF. Full variable domain (missing parts from reference TRBV7-7 and TRBJ2-2): GAGVSQSPRYKVTKRGQDVTLRCDPISSHATLYWYQQALGQGPEFLTYFNYEAQPDKSGLPSDRFSAERPEGSISTLTIQRTEQRDSAMYRCASSFQGPNTGELFFGEGSRLTVL.

The chain is built from TRBV7-9 and TRBJ2-7; TRBD2 matches at 10 bases. The germline gives CDR1 SEHNR, CDR2 FQNEAQ (reference sequence). The CDR3 covers 15 residues. J lost 4 bases, V lost 4 bases, and 7 bases had no gene match. CDR3 sequence reads: CASSSGGSGRYEQYF. CDR3 coding DNA: TGTGCCAGCAGCTCCGGTGGTAGCGGGAGGTACGAGCAGTACTTC.

This clone appeared a single time. The gene calls are TRBV6-5 and TRBJ1-2; TRBD1 agrees at 7 bases. V trimming: 7 bases; J trimming: 8 bases; junction bases outside the gene matches: 16. Looked up from germline, CDR1 is MNHEY and CDR2 is SVGAGI. This CDR3 region has 15 residues. CDR3 in amino acids: CASILPIPGGGGYTF. Here the CDR3 DNA reads TGTGCCAGCATCTTACCCATTCCAGGGGGAGGAGGCTACACCTTC.

J is TRBJ2-7 and V is TRBV28; D may be TRBD2 (7 bases). The V gene lost 4 bases and the J gene lost 2 bases, with 15 bases spanning the gap. Germline CDR1 and CDR2: MDHEN and SYDVKM. The CDR3 has 15 amino acids. The CDR3 DNA follows: TGTGCCAGCAGTTGGGGGGGCTGGGGGGCCTACGAGCAGTACTTC. Translated: CASSWGGWGAYEQYF.

The chain has TRBV28 and TRBJ1-5; D gene uncertain. V was clipped by 6 bases and J by 6 bases, with 12 bases between them. This CDR3 contains 13 residues. From germline, CDR1 is MDHEN and CDR2 SYDVKM. Here the CDR3 reads CASSSEEGQPQHF. As DNA, the CDR3 is TGTGCCAGCAGCTCCGAGGAGGGTCAGCCCCAGCATTTT.

This clone was counted many times. The rearrangement uses TRBV2 and TRBJ2-7; 8 positions match TRBD1. The length of the CDR3 is 14 residues. Germline CDR1 reads SNHLY; CDR2 reads FYNNEI. With V trimmed by 7 bases and J by 2 bases, 7 bases remained unmatched. CDR3 region: CASKYRDRPYEQYF. CDR3 DNA sequence: TGTGCCAGCAAGTACAGGGACAGGCCCTACGAGCAGTACTTC.

In its sample, this clone was seen a few times. The chain joins TRBV11-2 to TRBJ2-7; a possible D gene is TRBD2 (6 bases). Germline assignment: CDR1 SGHAT and CDR2 FQNNGV. Trimming shortened V by 6 bases and J by 5 bases, and 20 bases separated the two germline ends. There are 15 residues in the CDR3. CDR3 region: CASRDFMGGADEQYF. The DNA for the CDR3 is TGTGCCAGCAGGGATTTCATGGGGGGAGCGGACGAGCAGTACTTC.

The chain uses TRBV4-2 and TRBJ2-5, with TRBD1 identical over 8 bases. TRBJ2-7 matches the DNA end more closely, so the J call is doubtful. Germline CDR1 and CDR2: LGHNA and YNFKEQ. The CDR3 has 17 amino acids. This CDR3 is CASSQDGAGTGSYEQYF. In DNA form, the CDR3 reads TGTGCCAGCAGCCAAGATGGCGCGGGGACAGGTTCCTACGAGCAGTACTTC.

The J gene is TRBJ2-7, the V gene TRBV15; 9 bases match TRBD2. This CDR3 comprises 18 residues. The V segment lost 0 bases and the J segment 2 bases; nucleotides outside the gene matches: 11. Germline CDR1 and CDR2: LNHNV and YYDKDF (reference sequence). CDR3 amino acids: CATSRDQLDSGSPYEQYF. CDR3 DNA: TGTGCCACCAGCAGAGATCAACTCGATAGCGGGAGCCCCTACGAGCAGTACTTC. The full variable domain, completed using reference TRBV15 and TRBJ2-7, is DAMVIQNPRYQVTQFGKPVTLSCSQTLNHNVMYWYQQKSSQAPKLLFHYYDKDFNNEADTPDNFQSRRPNTSFCFLDIRSPGLGDTAMYLCATSRDQLDSGSPYEQYFGPGTRLTVT.

The chain carries TRBV7-9 and TRBJ1-5; 7 positions match TRBD1. The CDR3 is made up of 16 amino acids. Unmatched junction bases numbered 9, after V lost 7 bases and J lost 0 bases. Germline CDR1 reads SEHNR; CDR2 reads FQNEAQ (reference sequence). The CDR3 sequence is CASNKGGFFSNQPQHF. The CDR3 bases are TGTGCCAGCAACAAAGGGGGCTTTTTTAGCAATCAGCCCCAGCATTTT.

The chain carries TRBV9 and TRBJ2-7, with D possibly called TRBD1 or TRBD2 (6 bases each). With 0 bases removed from V and 5 bases from J, the gap between germline ends came to 12 bases. This CDR3 is 14 amino acids long. Germline CDR1 and CDR2: SGDLS and YYNGEE. CDR3 nucleotide sequence: TGTGCCAGCAGCGTAGGCCCGGGGGCCAACGAGCAGTACTTC. This sequence encodes CASSVGPGANEQYF.

This chain joins TRBV7-2 and TRBJ2-1, with TRBD2 matching over 11 bases. Trimming cost V 3 bases and J 8 bases; bases outside gene matches: 15. The CDR3 runs 18 residues. Germline V gene data show CDR1 as SGHTA and CDR2 as FQGNSA. CDR3 region: CASSFQHTSGGEEDEQFF. In DNA form, the CDR3 reads TGTGCCAGCAGCTTCCAACACACTAGCGGGGGAGAGGAGGATGAGCAGTTCTTC.

On this clone itself: A junction boundary mismatches the germline segment, possibly from a read error. This sequence joins TRBV5-4 and TRBJ2-2; D possibly corresponds to TRBD1 (6 bases). Germline CDR1 is SGHNT and CDR2 is YYREEE (reference sequence). This CDR3 is 15 amino acids long. CDR3 sequence: CASSLGAGWTGELFF. The CDR3 DNA follows: TGTGCCAGCAGTTTGGGGGCAGGCTGGACCGGGGAGCTGTTTTTT.

This clone turned up a few times. The chain uses TRBV2 and TRBJ2-7, with 8 bases aligning to TRBD1. J lost 2 bases, V lost 2 bases, and 8 bases had no gene match. This CDR3 has 16 amino acids. The germline CDR1 and CDR2 sequences are SNHLY and FYNNEI. Written as DNA, the CDR3 is TGTGCCAGCAGTGAAAGAACTGGACAGGGAACCTACGAGCAGTACTTC. Its translation: CASSERTGQGTYEQYF.

The rearrangement uses TRBV27 and TRBJ2-1; maybe TRBD1 (6 bases). Germline assignment: CDR1 MNHEY and CDR2 SMNVEV (reference sequence). The CDR3 runs 16 residues. V lost 1 base, J lost 1 base, and 11 bases lay in between. The CDR3 protein is CASSLFPTGSYNEQFF. The CDR3 coding sequence is TGTGCCAGCAGTTTATTCCCGACAGGATCCTACAATGAGCAGTTCTTC.